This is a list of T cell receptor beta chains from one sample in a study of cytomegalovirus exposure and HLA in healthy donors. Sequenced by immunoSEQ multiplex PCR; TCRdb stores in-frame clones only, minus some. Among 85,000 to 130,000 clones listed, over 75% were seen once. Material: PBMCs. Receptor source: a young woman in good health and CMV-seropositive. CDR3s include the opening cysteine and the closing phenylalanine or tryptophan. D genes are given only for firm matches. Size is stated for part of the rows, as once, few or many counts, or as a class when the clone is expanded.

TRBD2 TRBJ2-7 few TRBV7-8 TGTGCCAGCAGCTCCCGCCCGGGACTAGCGGGAGGGCCGGGAGAGCAGTACTTC CASSSRPGLAGGPGEQYF
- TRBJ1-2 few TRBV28 TGTGCCAGCAGTCCTCCGGAGTACTATGGCTACACCTTC CASSPPEYYGYTF
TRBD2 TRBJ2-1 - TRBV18 TGTGCCAGCTCACCTCCGGGACTAGCGGTCTACAATGAGCAGTTCTTC CASSPPGLAVYNEQFF
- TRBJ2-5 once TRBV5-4 TGTGCCAGCAGCTTCTCCGGGAGTAGAGAGACCCAGTACTTC CASSFSGSRETQYF
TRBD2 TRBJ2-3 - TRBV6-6 TGTGCCAGCAGTTACACCAGACTAGCGGAGACAGATACGCAGTATTTT CASSYTRLAETDTQYF
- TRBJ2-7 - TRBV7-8 TGTGCCAGCAGCTTTTTAGCCGAGCAGTACTTC CASSFLAEQYF
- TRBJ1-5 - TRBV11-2 TGTGCCAGCAGATTGACAGTAAATCAGCCCCAGCATTTT CASRLTVNQPQHF
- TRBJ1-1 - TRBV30 TGTGCCTGGTGGAGTACTGAAGCTTTCTTT CAWWSTEAFF
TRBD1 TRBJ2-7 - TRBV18 TGTGCCAGCTCTCCTAAGGGACAGATCTACGAGCAGTACTTC CASSPKGQIYEQYF
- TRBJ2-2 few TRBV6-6 TGTGCCAGCAGTTACGTGGTCCAGGCCGGGGAGCTGTTTTTT CASSYVVQAGELFF